Given below is one TCR beta chain in context. The data stem from a study of CD8+ T cells in alopecia areata. Alopecia areata patients had lesional scalp punch biopsies and peripheral blood taken from them. With V trimmed by 0 bases and J by 2 bases, 3 bases remained unmatched. CDR1 and CDR2 (germline): MGHRA, YSYEKL. There are 16 residues in the CDR3. Extraction and reverse transcription of RNA yielded cDNA as the sequencing template. Produced via immunoSEQ multiplex PCR; TCRdb's table is partial and in-frame only. The sample includes approximately 59,000 clones, around 49% of them seen just once. The rearrangement joins TRBV4-1 to TRBJ2-1; the match to TRBD1 covers 8 bases. The sample was CD8+ T cells sorted from blood, taken at week 0. The receptor's source is a human donor with alopecia areata. The DNA of the CDR3 is TGCGCCAGCAGCCAAGAGACAGGGGCGGCCTACAATGAGCAGTTCTTC. It specifies CASSQETGAAYNEQFF.